A single sample gave rise to the 2 T cell receptor beta chains below, sequenced in a study of T-cell reconstitution after alpha-beta-depleted transplantation in children. The authors prepared the TCRbeta library with unique molecular identifiers. TCRdb reanalysed the PCR reads using MiXCR and keeps one entry per CDR3 protein. The sample has approximately 1,000,000 distinct CDR3 sequences, around 30% seen once. The sequencing used PBMCs, mostly from graft donor cells, collected 360 days after TCRalphabeta/CD19-depleted stem cell transplant. The source is a boy in the first two years of life who had a stem cell transplant for SCID, so the T cells may come from the graft donor.

The chain is built from TRBV4-1 and TRBJ2-7; maybe TRBD1 (6 bases). V shed 3 bases and J shed 8 bases, with 26 bases lying between them. Per germline, CDR1 MGHRA and CDR2 YSYEKL. CDR3 length: 17 amino acids. The CDR3 reads CASSQDFPGTLASKQYF. CDR3 in DNA: TGCGCCAGCAGCCAGGACTTTCCCGGGACACTGGCTTCAAAGCAGTACTTC.

The table lists this clonotype with a few counts. The chain combines TRBV7-9 with TRBJ2-5, with D tentatively TRBD1 (5 bases). Germline CDR1 SEHNR, CDR2 FQNEAQ (reference sequence). The CDR3 runs to 14 residues. Trimming removed 4 bases at V and 1 base at J, with 10 bases between. The CDR3 protein is CASSSTVFQETQYF. The CDR3 DNA reads as TGTGCCAGCAGCTCGACAGTGTTCCAAGAGACCCAGTACTTC.